This T cell receptor (beta chain) was captured by sequencing in a study of response to subunit inactivated influenza vaccine. TCRdb itself ran the RT-PCR reads through MiXCR, one entry per CDR3 protein. The sample has over 150,000 distinct CDR3 sequences; under 15% are singletons. Germline-derived CDR1 and CDR2 are LGHNA and YSLEER. Between the trimmed V and J ends, which lost 5 bases and 0 bases, there was a span of 10 bases. CDR3 length: 14 residues. This clonotype was seen more than once but under ten times. Its antigen remains unidentified. General observations from the study: Authors suggested that a seasonal influenza vaccination recruits few new T cells each time.

The sequencing here drew on CD8+ T cells sorted from PBMCs, taken approximately 5 days after vaccination. J is TRBJ1-1 and V is TRBV4-3; D gene uncertain. This sequence originates from a man aged 45-65 years who received an inactivated influenza vaccine. As DNA, the CDR3 is TGCGCCAGCAGCTACGGAGTTTTGAACACTGAAGCTTTCTTT. It translates to CASSYGVLNTEAFF.